This TCR beta chain originates from a study of blood T cell repertoires in COVID-19. The overall study: There were acute and convalescent COVID-19 samples, and they came from the United States, Italy and Spain.

The germline gives CDR1 MNHEY, CDR2 SMNVEV (reference sequence). Trimming at V came to 4 bases and at J to 4 bases, leaving 7 bases not matched to a gene. The CDR3 is 15 residues long. The repertoire was sequenced with immunoSEQ multiplex PCR; TCRdb's copy has only in-frame clones and lacks some. The sample includes about 270,000 clones, approximately 81% of them seen just once. The specimen sequenced was peripheral blood. The chain combines TRBV27 with TRBJ1-2, with 9 bases lining up with TRBD1. This clonotype was obtained from a woman aged 18-29 years with acute or convalescent COVID-19. As DNA, the CDR3 is TGTGCCAGCAGTTCCTGGACAGGGGAGGGCTATGGCTACACCTTC. Translated, it gives CASSSWTGEGYGYTF.